The 13 T cell receptor beta chains presented below share a single source sample, sequenced in a study of blood T cell repertoires in COVID-19. Method: immunoSEQ multiplex PCR; TCRdb's copy keeps in-frame clones and lacks some. The sample includes roughly 200,000 clones, roughly 90% of them seen just once. Sequences were obtained from peripheral blood. Receptors were obtained from a middle-aged man with acute or convalescent COVID-19.

J is TRBJ1-5 and V is TRBV9; a weak D match, TRBD1 (5 bases). Germline values: CDR1 SGDLS, CDR2 YYNGEE. CDR3 size: 15 residues. Trimming removed 4 bases from V and 10 bases from J, with 21 bases in between. Here the CDR3 DNA reads TGTGCCAGCAGCCGGCGTTTCGGGGGAACGGATCCCCAGCATTTT. Encoded protein: CASSRRFGGTDPQHF.

The chain recombines TRBV5-1 with TRBJ1-1; D gene uncertain. The V gene lost 4 bases and the J gene lost 5 bases, with 12 bases spanning the gap. The CDR3 sequence is 13 residues long. The germline V gene has CDR1 SGHRS and CDR2 YFSETQ. The CDR3 region has the DNA TGCGCCAGCAGCCCCCCGGGTAGTACTGAAGCTTTCTTT. This sequence encodes CASSPPGSTEAFF.

The chain has TRBV16 and TRBJ2-2, with 9 positions matching TRBD1. The CDR3 contains 15 residues. With V trimmed by 6 bases and J by 5 bases, 7 bases remained unmatched. CDR1 KGHSY and CDR2 FQNENV come from the germline V gene. Here the CDR3 reads CASSQGTGRTGELFF. The CDR3 nucleotides read TGTGCCAGCAGTCAAGGGACAGGGAGAACCGGGGAGCTGTTTTTT.

V is TRBV18 and J is TRBJ1-4; 9 bases are shared with TRBD1. The CDR3 is 18 amino acids. V trimming: 2 bases; J trimming: 5 bases; junction bases outside the gene matches: 12. Germline V gives CDR1 KGHSH, CDR2 LQKENI. As DNA, the CDR3 is TGTGCCAGCTCACCAGCCGGCGGGACAGGGAGATTCAATGAAAAACTGTTTTTT. Its protein is CASSPAGGTGRFNEKLFF.

This chain connects TRBV7-2 to TRBJ2-1, with D perhaps matching TRBD2 (5 bases). Per germline, CDR1 SGHTA and CDR2 FQGNSA. Trimming shortened V by 8 bases and J by 2 bases, and 16 bases separated the two germline ends. The length of the CDR3 is 15 residues. This chain's CDR3 is CASAPGGSPYNEQFF. CDR3 DNA sequence: TGTGCCAGCGCCCCAGGTGGGAGCCCCTACAATGAGCAGTTCTTC.

The chain couples TRBV19 to TRBJ2-5; a possible D gene is TRBD1 (5 bases). CDR3 length equals 15 residues. CDR1 is LNHDA and CDR2 is SQIVND in the germline V gene (reference sequence). Between the trimmed V and J ends, which lost 2 bases and 0 bases, there was a span of 10 bases. The CDR3 sequence: CASSIIGDNQETQYF. The CDR3 nucleotides are TGTGCCAGTAGTATAATAGGGGATAACCAAGAGACCCAGTACTTC.

This chain uses TRBV10-3 with TRBJ1-6; possible D gene TRBD1, 5 bases. Germline CDR1 is ENHRY and CDR2 is SYGVKD. CDR3 length equals 14 residues. V shed 4 bases and J shed 7 bases, with 11 bases lying between them. CDR3 protein: CAISGSGGNSPLHF. The CDR3 DNA follows: TGTGCCATCAGTGGGAGCGGGGGGAATTCACCCCTCCACTTT.

The rearrangement joins TRBV27 to TRBJ2-1, with 9 bases that match TRBD2. Germline CDR1 reads MNHEY; CDR2 reads SMNVEV (reference sequence). The CDR3 covers 13 residues. V lost 7 bases and J lost 7; bases outside the gene matches: 5. CDR3 sequence reads: CASTNLAGNEQFF. For the CDR3, the DNA is TGTGCCAGCACCAATCTAGCGGGGAATGAGCAGTTCTTC.

The chain uses TRBV9 and TRBJ1-4; D gene ambiguous. Trimming pared 4 bases from V and 4 bases from J, leaving 11 bases between. This CDR3 is 14 amino acids long. The germline V gene has CDR1 SGDLS and CDR2 YYNGEE. The CDR3: CASSKGGGNEKLFF. In DNA form, the CDR3 reads TGTGCCAGCAGCAAAGGCGGAGGTAATGAAAAACTGTTTTTT.

The rearrangement links TRBV3-1 (or the pseudogene TRBV3-2) to TRBJ2-2; TRBD1 agrees at 7 bases. Germline-derived CDR1 and CDR2 are LGHDT and YNNKEL (reference sequence). J lost 3 bases, V lost 4 bases, and 2 bases had no gene match. The CDR3 is made up of 14 amino acids. The CDR3 sequence is CASSRDRDTGELFF. In nucleotides, the CDR3 is TGTGCCAGCAGCCGAGACAGGGACACCGGGGAGCTGTTTTTT.

The chain joins TRBV7-8 to TRBJ1-2, with D maybe TRBD1 (6 bases). V lost 6 bases and J 4 bases, leaving 18 bases between the germline ends. There are 15 residues in the CDR3. Germline values: CDR1 SGHVS, CDR2 FQNEAQ. CDR3 in amino acids: CASSRTVDRSYGYTF. CDR3 bases: TGTGCCAGCAGTCGCACGGTCGACAGGTCCTATGGCTACACCTTC. Using reference TRBV7-8 and TRBJ1-2 for the parts outside the CDR3, the full variable domain is GAGVSQSPRYKVAKRGQDVALRCDPISGHVSLFWYQQALGQGPEFLTYFQNEAQLDKSGLPSDRFFAERPEGSVSTLKIQRTQQEDSAVYLCASSRTVDRSYGYTFGSGTRLTVV.

The chain links TRBV6-5 to TRBJ2-5, with 7 bases fitting TRBD1. Germline values: CDR1 MNHEY, CDR2 SVGAGI. The CDR3 extends over 14 amino acids. After removal of 6 bases from V and 3 bases from J, the junction contained 7 bases not matched to a gene. The DNA of the CDR3 is TGTGCCAGCAGCGTAACCGGGACAGAAGAGACCCAGTACTTC. As protein: CASSVTGTEETQYF.

Only a few counts were recorded for this clone. The chain has TRBV3-1 (or the pseudogene TRBV3-2) and TRBJ1-1; the D is unclear. The CDR3 consists of 13 residues. Germline V gives CDR1 LGHDT, CDR2 YNNKEL (reference sequence). V shed 1 base and J shed 3 bases, with 6 bases lying between them. The CDR3, as DNA: TGTGCCAGCAGCCAAGGCCGGGACACTGAAGCTTTCTTT. Protein sequence: CASSQGRDTEAFF.